The 24 T cell receptor beta chains below were found in one sample sequenced in a study of TIL therapy for anti-PD-1-resistant metastatic lung cancer. Time point specified: pre-treatment sample, taken before nivolumab and TIL therapy. The immunoSEQ assay was v3. Sequencing used immunoSEQ multiplex PCR; TCRdb keeps in-frame clones, though not all of them. The data contain about 19,000 clones, over 75% of them singletons. The source material was blood, sampled at baseline. The receptors originated from a person aged 25 to 79 with non-small cell lung cancer.

V and J are TRBV6-1 and TRBJ2-2, with D hard to call. The V gene lost 0 bases and the J gene lost 3 bases, with 2 bases spanning the gap. The CDR3 consists of 13 residues. The germline V gene has CDR1 MNHNS and CDR2 SASEGT. CDR3 in amino acids: CASSEADTGELFF. In DNA form, the CDR3 reads TGTGCCAGCAGTGAAGCCGACACCGGGGAGCTGTTTTTT.

This clone was seen a few times. The V call is TRBV5-6, the J call TRBJ1-1, with no clear D. The CDR3 consists of 14 residues. V was shortened by 0 bases and J by 5 bases, with 11 bases between the two germline ends. Germline V gene sequence: CDR1 SGHDT, CDR2 YYEEEE. DNA of the CDR3: TGTGCCAGCAGCTTGGCCGGACTAGGGACTGAAGCTTTCTTT. Protein sequence: CASSLAGLGTEAFF.

This sequence joins TRBV21-1 and TRBJ1-1; the DNA was not compared with TRBD1, the D call given in the table. TRBV21-1 is a documented pseudogene. The CDR3 covers 17 residues. The CDR3 sequence: CASSKGIDRAGDTEAFF. The CDR3 DNA reads TGTGCCAGCAGCAAAGGAATCGACAGGGCCGGGGACACTGAAGCTTTCTTT.

Only one count was recorded for this clone. The rearrangement links TRBV6-5 to TRBJ2-7; D tentatively reads TRBD1 or TRBD2 (5 bases each). V was cut by 6 bases and J by 2 bases, with 14 bases left in between. This CDR3 is 14 amino acids long. Germline CDR1 and CDR2: MNHEY and SVGAGI. This chain's CDR3 is CASRGTVLPYEQYF. Written as DNA, the CDR3 is TGTGCCAGCAGGGGGACGGTCCTCCCCTACGAGCAGTACTTC.

This clone has a single count. The V and J genes are TRBV18 and TRBJ1-5; weak D call: TRBD1 (6 bases). This CDR3 contains 13 residues. Germline CDR1 is KGHSH and CDR2 is LQKENI. The V end lost 4 bases, the J end lost 4 bases, and 8 bases lay between the germline ends. For the CDR3, the DNA is TGTGCCAGCTCACTCGACAGGAATCAGCCCCAGCATTTT. This translates into CASSLDRNQPQHF.

The gene calls are TRBV29-1 and TRBJ2-7; TRBD1 matches 8 bases. CDR1 is SQVTM, CDR2 ANQGSEA, per germline. V lost 6 bases and J lost 7; bases outside the gene matches: 17. The length of the CDR3 is 15 residues. CDR3 protein: CSVASDAGTGREQYF. DNA for the CDR3: TGCAGCGTCGCCTCGGATGCAGGGACAGGCAGGGAGCAGTACTTC.

This chain uses TRBV18 with TRBJ2-3; D is perhaps TRBD2 (6 bases). The CDR3 spans 19 residues. Trimming pared 1 base from V and 0 bases from J, leaving 20 bases between. Looked up from germline, CDR1 is KGHSH and CDR2 is LQKENI. Here the CDR3 DNA reads TGTGCCAGCTCACCACGTGAGACTAGTTGGGGTTCTAGCACAGATACGCAGTATTTT. Residues: CASSPRETSWGSSTDTQYF.

The chain couples TRBV18 to TRBJ1-3; D gene unclear. Germline CDR1 KGHSH, CDR2 LQKENI. The CDR3 sequence is 15 residues long. Trimming cost V 3 bases and J 0 bases, with 9 bases left between them. CDR3 amino acids: CASSPLERSGNTIYF. DNA for the CDR3: TGTGCCAGCTCACCCCTGGAACGCTCTGGAAACACCATATATTTT. Full variable domain (missing parts from reference TRBV18 and TRBJ1-3): NAGVMQNPRHLVRRRGQEARLRCSPMKGHSHVYWYRQLPEEGLKFMVYLQKENIIDESGMPKERFSAEFPKEGPSILRIQQVVRGDSAAYFCASSPLERSGNTIYFGEGSWLTVV.

The rearrangement joins TRBV2 to TRBJ1-1; 10 bases map to TRBD1. In germline, CDR1 is SNHLY, CDR2 FYNNEI. This CDR3 spans 15 amino acids. Trimming cost V 8 bases and J 0 bases; bases outside gene matches: 6. The CDR3 loop reads CASPKGQGLNTEAFF. In DNA, the CDR3 is TGTGCCAGCCCAAAGGGACAGGGGCTGAACACTGAAGCTTTCTTT.

There are a few counts of this clone. This rearrangement joins TRBV9 to TRBJ2-7, with D tentatively TRBD1 (5 bases). Germline CDR1 and CDR2: SGDLS and YYNGEE. The ends were cut back, 0 bases at V and 0 bases at J, with 10 bases in the middle. This CDR3 spans 15 amino acids. The CDR3 coding sequence is TGTGCCAGCAGCGTAGGGCAGGGAATCTCCTACGAGCAGTACTTC. Its protein product is CASSVGQGISYEQYF. The full variable domain, with the rest looked up from reference TRBV9 and TRBJ2-7, is DSGVTQTPKHLITATGQRVTLRCSPRSGDLSVYWYQQSLDQGLQFLIQYYNGEERAKGNILERFSAQQFPDLHSELNLSSLELGDSALYFCASSVGQGISYEQYFGPGTRLTVT.

This clone was counted between two and nine times. The gene calls are TRBV2 and TRBJ1-6; TRBD1 is a possible D gene (6 bases). V was trimmed by 7 bases and J by 7 bases, leaving 11 bases between them. The CDR3 runs 13 residues. Germline CDR1 reads SNHLY; CDR2 reads FYNNEI. CDR3 nucleotides: TGTGCCAGCAACGGACAGCCGAATTCACCCCTCCACTTT. Translated, it gives CASNGQPNSPLHF.

This clone was seen once. This rearrangement joins TRBV5-6 to TRBJ2-7; the D gene is possibly TRBD2 (5 bases). The germline V gene has CDR1 SGHDT and CDR2 YYEEEE. The CDR3 sequence is 15 residues long. The V end lost 2 bases, the J end lost 2 bases, and 14 bases lay between the germline ends. CDR3 amino acids: CASSFVTSPPYEQYF. The CDR3 DNA reads as TGTGCCAGCAGCTTCGTAACTAGTCCTCCCTACGAGCAGTACTTC.

The rearrangement links TRBV7-2 to TRBJ2-1, with D possibly matching TRBD1 (6 bases). V was clipped by 5 bases and J by 2 bases, with 16 bases between them. CDR1 and CDR2 from the germline V gene are SGHTA and FQGNSA. This CDR3 is built from 16 residues. CDR3 nucleotide sequence: TGTGCCAGCAGCCCCCTTGGGGGCGCAACCTACAATGAGCAGTTCTTC. This gives the protein CASSPLGGATYNEQFF.

The V and J genes are TRBV20-1 and TRBJ1-1; possibly TRBD1 for D (5 bases). V was clipped by 5 bases and J by 5 bases, with 6 bases between them. CDR1 DFQATT and CDR2 SNEGSKA come from the germline V gene (reference sequence). The CDR3 spans 10 residues. This CDR3 reads CSAGATEAFF. The CDR3 bases are TGCAGTGCTGGGGCGACTGAAGCTTTCTTT.

Worth noting for this clone: At the DNA level, this CDR3 is encoded by other sequences in the same sample as well. The chain joins TRBV7-2 to TRBJ2-3, with 8 bases aligning to TRBD2. Germline CDR1 and CDR2: SGHTA and FQGNSA. The trim removed 5 bases at V and 0 bases at J, leaving 7 bases unmatched. The length of the CDR3 is 16 residues. CDR3 residues: CASSPNSGVSTDTQYF. Written as DNA, the CDR3 is TGTGCCAGCAGCCCGAATAGCGGGGTCAGCACAGATACGCAGTATTTT. Complete variable domain (other parts from reference TRBV7-2 and TRBJ2-3): GAGVSQSPSNKVTEKGKDVELRCDPISGHTALYWYRQSLGQGLEFLIYFQGNSAPDKSGLPSDRFSAERTGGSVSTLTIQRTQQEDSAVYLCASSPNSGVSTDTQYFGPGTRLTVL.

The chain links TRBV18 to TRBJ1-1; no clear D gene. CDR1 KGHSH and CDR2 LQKENI come from the germline V gene. With 3 bases removed from V and 0 bases from J, the gap between germline ends came to 8 bases. This CDR3 region has 14 residues. The CDR3: CASSPEHLNTEAFF. The CDR3, as DNA: TGTGCCAGCTCACCGGAACACCTGAACACTGAAGCTTTCTTT.

V is TRBV28 and J is TRBJ2-3, with D possibly TRBD1 on 5 matching bases. Trimming removed 6 bases from V and 4 bases from J, with 11 bases in between. The CDR3 is 13 residues long. Germline V gives CDR1 MDHEN, CDR2 SYDVKM. CDR3 protein: CASSPGMPDTQYF. For the CDR3, the DNA is TGTGCCAGCAGCCCAGGGATGCCAGATACGCAGTATTTT. The entire variable domain, with the rest obtained from reference TRBV28 and TRBJ2-3, is as follows: DVKVTQSSRYLVKRTGEKVFLECVQDMDHENMFWYRQDPGLGLRLIYFSYDVKMKEKGDIPEGYSVSREKKERFSLILESASTNQTSMYLCASSPGMPDTQYFGPGTRLTVL.

CDR3 nucleotides: TGTGCCAGCAGCTTAAGCTCCTACGAGCAGTACTTC. Protein product: CASSLSSYEQYF. The chain carries TRBV5-5 and TRBJ2-7; no clear D. Trimming pared 2 bases from V and 0 bases from J, leaving 3 bases between. The CDR3 extends over 12 amino acids. Germline assignment: CDR1 SGHKS and CDR2 YYEKEE (reference sequence). The full variable domain, rest sourced from reference TRBV5-5 and TRBJ2-7, is DAGVTQSPTHLIKTRGQQVTLRCSPISGHKSVSWYQQVLGQGPQFIFQYYEKEERGRGNFPDRFSARQFPNYSSELNVNALLLGDSALYLCASSLSSYEQYFGPGTRLTVT.

This clone was seen a single time. The chain links TRBV19 to TRBJ2-5; no reliable D call. V shed 7 bases and J shed 5 bases, with 2 bases lying between them. Germline CDR1 LNHDA, CDR2 SQIVND (reference sequence). The CDR3 length is 9 residues. In DNA form, the CDR3 reads TGTGCCAGTACGGAGACCCAGTACTTC. Its translation: CASTETQYF.

This chain uses TRBV7-9 with TRBJ2-7; D gene unclear. The germline gives CDR1 SEHNR, CDR2 FQNEAQ (reference sequence). V was trimmed by 3 bases and J by 5 bases, leaving 14 bases between them. The CDR3 is 14 amino acids. The CDR3: CASSLEVKGHEQYF. The CDR3 region has the DNA TGTGCCAGCAGCTTGGAAGTGAAGGGCCACGAGCAGTACTTC.

The chain has TRBV24-1 and TRBJ2-3; D is unclear. CDR1 is KGHDR, CDR2 SFDVKD, per germline. V was trimmed by 2 bases and J by 7 bases, leaving 6 bases between them. This CDR3 spans 12 amino acids. CDR3 coding DNA: TGTGCCACCAGTGATTCTTCATATACGCAGTATTTT. It specifies CATSDSSYTQYF.

This chain connects TRBV6-1 to TRBJ2-7, with D perhaps given as TRBD1 or TRBD2 (5 bases each). With 2 bases removed from V and 3 bases from J, the gap between germline ends came to 17 bases. CDR1 is MNHNS and CDR2 is SASEGT in the germline V gene. CDR3 length equals 16 residues. The CDR3 nucleotides are TGTGCCAGCAGTGAACCGGGGACCACCCGGGTCTACGAGCAGTACTTC. It yields the protein CASSEPGTTRVYEQYF.

The V gene is TRBV7-9, the J gene TRBJ2-3, with a possible D match to TRBD2 (5 bases). The V gene's germline CDR1 is SEHNR and CDR2 FQNEAQ (reference sequence). The V gene lost 7 bases and the J gene lost 0 bases, with 14 bases spanning the gap. The CDR3 extends over 15 amino acids. The DNA for the CDR3 is TGTGCCAGCAATATACCTAGCCCCAGCACAGATACGCAGTATTTT. Its protein product is CASNIPSPSTDTQYF.

This chain connects TRBV4-3 to TRBJ1-2; no clear D. Germline-derived CDR1 and CDR2 are LGHNA and YSLEER. The CDR3 loop spans 14 amino acids. V was trimmed by 1 base and J by 4 bases, leaving 10 bases between them. CDR3 amino acids: CASSQAGGAYGYTF. CDR3 in DNA: TGCGCCAGCAGCCAAGCGGGAGGAGCCTATGGCTACACCTTC.